The 31 T cell receptor beta chains reported below all come from one sample, sequenced in a study of PD-1 blockade in classical Hodgkin lymphoma. Patients all relapsed after autologous stem cell transplantation, and there was variation in brentuximab vedotin exposure. Data came from immunoSEQ multiplex PCR; TCRdb stores just in-frame clones and leaves some out. The profile covers more than 50,000 clones, with about two thirds appearing a single time and 7.5% to 10% taken by the ten largest. Sequenced material: peripheral blood mononuclear cells (PBMCs), taken before the second cycle of nivolumab. Receptors originate from a human donor with classical Hodgkin lymphoma.

This clone was seen only a few times. This chain uses TRBV6-6 with TRBJ2-2, with TRBD1 matching over 11 bases. The CDR3 has 15 amino acids. V lost 0 bases to trimming and J lost 6 bases; unmatched junction nucleotides: 0. Germline V CDR1 and CDR2: MNHNY, SVGAGI (reference sequence). The CDR3 sequence: CASSYSGQGAGELFF. In DNA, the CDR3 is TGTGCCAGCAGTTACTCGGGACAGGGGGCCGGGGAGCTGTTTTTT.

V gene TRBV5-6 combines with J gene TRBJ1-2, with D hard to call. CDR1 is SGHDT, CDR2 YYEEEE, per germline. The CDR3 totals 11 residues. Trimming took off 7 bases at V and 6 bases at J, with 10 bases between the two ends. The CDR3 coding sequence is TGTGCCAGCGATCGGGGAGATGGCTACACCTTC. As protein: CASDRGDGYTF.

The rearrangement joins TRBV5-6 to TRBJ1-3; D not resolved. The ends were cut back, 2 bases at V and 0 bases at J, with 6 bases in the middle. The CDR3 has 14 residues. Germline V gene sequence: CDR1 SGHDT, CDR2 YYEEEE. Here the CDR3 reads CASSFGSSGNTIYF. In DNA form, the CDR3 reads TGTGCCAGCAGCTTTGGCAGCTCTGGAAACACCATATATTTT.

Remarks on this clone: Within the sample, other DNA sequences also encode this same CDR3. J is TRBJ2-7 and V is TRBV19, with D maybe TRBD2 (6 bases). The CDR3 is made up of 13 amino acids. Germline V gives CDR1 LNHDA, CDR2 SQIVND (reference sequence). V was pared by 3 bases and J by 4 bases, with 10 bases between. The CDR3: CASSIGGSYEQYF. The DNA of the CDR3 is TGTGCCAGTAGTATCGGGGGATCTTACGAGCAGTACTTC. Full variable domain (outside the CDR3, taken from reference TRBV19 and TRBJ2-7): DGGITQSPKYLFRKEGQNVTLSCEQNLNHDAMYWYRQDPGQGLRLIYYSQIVNDFQKGDIAEGYSVSREKKESFPLTVTSAQKNPTAFYLCASSIGGSYEQYFGPGTRLTVT.

Details on this clone: An end of the junction differs from the germline gene, which may be a read error. The J gene is TRBJ2-1, the V gene TRBV7-7; D possibly corresponds to TRBD2 (5 bases). The germline gives CDR1 SSHAT, CDR2 FNYEAQ (reference sequence). The length of the CDR3 is 14 residues. The CDR3 here is CASSLAKDYNEQFF. As DNA, the CDR3 is TGTGCTAGCAGCTTAGCGAAGGACTACAATGAGCAGTTCTTC.

This chain connects TRBV5-4 to TRBJ2-5; possibly TRBD1 for D (6 bases). CDR3 size: 14 residues. In germline, CDR1 is SGHNT, CDR2 YYREEE (reference sequence). V lost 0 bases, J lost 5 bases, and 11 bases lay in between. CDR3 protein: CASSLETGMETQYF. In nucleotides, the CDR3 is TGTGCCAGCAGCTTGGAAACAGGGATGGAGACCCAGTACTTC.

Of note for this clone: Within the sample, other DNA sequences also encode this same CDR3. CDR3 DNA sequence: TGCGCCAGCAGCCCCCGGACAGGGAACACCGGGGAGCTGTTTTTT. This sequence encodes CASSPRTGNTGELFF. The rearrangement links TRBV5-1 to TRBJ2-2, with 7 bases identical to TRBD1. Germline V gives CDR1 SGHRS, CDR2 YFSETQ. The CDR3 is made up of 15 amino acids. Germline trimming cut 4 bases from V and 1 base from J; bases unmatched to any gene: 4.

This clone was found once. The rearrangement links TRBV23-1 to TRBJ2-6; 7 nucleotides match TRBD1. TRBV23-1 is placed among ORFs of uncertain function. This CDR3 is built from 18 residues. J was trimmed by 0 bases and V by 1 base; bases with no gene match: 6. The CDR3 coding sequence is TGCGCCAGCAGTCAATACGACAGGGTTAGCTCTGGGGCCAACGTCCTGACTTTC. It encodes CASSQYDRVSSGANVLTF.

V and J are TRBV11-3 and TRBJ1-1; D remains unclear. V lost 1 base and J lost 3, with 12 bases in between. Germline loops: CDR1 SGHNT, CDR2 YENEEA. This CDR3 has 15 residues. The CDR3 loop is CASSLARVRDTEAFF. Here the CDR3 DNA reads TGTGCCAGCAGCTTAGCAAGGGTAAGGGACACTGAAGCTTTCTTT.

The chain joins TRBV7-9 to TRBJ1-1, with D unresolved. Trimming stripped 1 base from V and 8 bases from J, with 5 bases between. The V gene's germline CDR1 is SEHNR and CDR2 FQNEAQ (reference sequence). The CDR3 spans 11 residues. The chain's CDR3 is CASSLVVEAFF. Here the CDR3 DNA reads TGTGCCAGCAGCTTAGTAGTGGAAGCTTTCTTT. Full variable domain (remainder filled in from reference TRBV7-9 and TRBJ1-1): DTGVSQNPRHKITKRGQNVTFRCDPISEHNRLYWYRQTLGQGPEFLTYFQNEAQLEKSRLLSDRFSAERPKGSFSTLEIQRTEQGDSAMYLCASSLVVEAFFGQGTRLTVV.

The chain combines TRBV28 with TRBJ2-1; 7 nucleotides line up with TRBD2. CDR1 and CDR2 (germline): MDHEN, SYDVKM. The CDR3 has 15 amino acids. J was trimmed by 1 base and V by 7 bases; bases with no gene match: 7. The CDR3 DNA reads as TGTGCCAGCACCACGGGAGGATGGTCCTACAATGAGCAGTTCTTC. Translating gives CASTTGGWSYNEQFF.

The rearrangement joins TRBV7-8 to TRBJ1-4; D uncertain. The CDR3 totals 14 residues. Germline CDR1 is SGHVS and CDR2 is FQNEAQ. Trimming shortened V by 1 base and J by 8 bases, and 11 bases separated the two germline ends. CDR3 loop: CASSLGLVEEKLFF. Written as DNA, the CDR3 is TGTGCCAGCAGCTTAGGGCTCGTAGAAGAAAAACTGTTTTTT.

The rearrangement uses TRBV6-6 and TRBJ2-5; 9 bases fit TRBD1. Germline-derived CDR1 and CDR2 are MNHNY and SVGAGI (reference sequence). The CDR3 sequence is 14 residues long. The V segment lost 5 bases and the J segment 3 bases; nucleotides outside the gene matches: 4. CDR3 region: CASSAWTGEETQYF. DNA of the CDR3: TGTGCCAGCAGTGCCTGGACAGGGGAAGAGACCCAGTACTTC.

The J gene is TRBJ2-7, the V gene TRBV28, with TRBD1 as a possible D gene (6 bases). This CDR3 is built from 13 residues. Trimming stripped 3 bases from V and 5 bases from J, with 11 bases between. Looked up from germline, CDR1 is MDHEN and CDR2 is SYDVKM. Here the CDR3 DNA reads TGTGCCAGCAGTTTTCAGGGGATAAACGAGCAGTACTTC. It translates to CASSFQGINEQYF.

V and J are TRBV2 and TRBJ2-7, with D perhaps matching TRBD2 (6 bases). Germline assignment: CDR1 SNHLY and CDR2 FYNNEI. CDR3 length: 15 residues. The V and J ends lost 7 bases and 6 bases respectively, with 22 bases between them. CDR3 loop: CASISRVSGSPEQYF. The CDR3, as DNA: TGTGCCAGCATCTCGAGGGTTTCCGGGAGCCCCGAGCAGTACTTC.

The V gene is TRBV13, the J gene TRBJ1-1; 7 nucleotides match TRBD1. This CDR3 is 16 amino acids long. The ends lost 5 bases at V and 6 bases at J; junction bases unmatched: 15. Germline CDR1 PRHDT, CDR2 FYEKMQ (reference sequence). DNA of the CDR3: TGTGCCAGCAGCAACCTAAGGGACAGACAAGTCCCTGAAGCTTTCTTT. It codes for CASSNLRDRQVPEAFF.

The chain links TRBV28 to TRBJ2-5; D is possibly TRBD2 (7 bases). The end of the DNA is better explained by TRBJ2-7, so the J call may be wrong. The CDR3 runs 15 residues. Germline-derived CDR1 and CDR2 are MDHEN and SYDVKM. CDR3 coding DNA: TGTGCCAGCAGTTTAGGGGGGGCCCTCTCCTACGAGCAGTACTTC. As protein: CASSLGGALSYEQYF.

In this sample, this clone turned up a few times. V gene TRBV10-3 combines with J gene TRBJ1-1; 12 nucleotides line up with TRBD1. The CDR3 spans 19 residues. Germline-derived CDR1 and CDR2 are ENHRY and SYGVKD. With V trimmed by 3 bases and J by 4 bases, 15 bases remained unmatched. The chain's CDR3 is CAISEEPGQGASEVTEAFF. CDR3 in DNA: TGTGCCATCAGTGAAGAACCGGGACAGGGGGCATCGGAGGTCACTGAAGCTTTCTTT.

V is TRBV29-1 and J is TRBJ2-1, with D perhaps matching TRBD2 (6 bases). V lost 4 bases and J 1 base, leaving 11 bases between the germline ends. Germline V lookup: CDR1 SQVTM, CDR2 ANQGSEA. This CDR3 spans 14 amino acids. The CDR3 sequence is CSVAEAGSYNEQFF. The CDR3 region has the DNA TGCAGCGTTGCGGAGGCGGGGTCCTACAATGAGCAGTTCTTC.

A few counts support this clone. This rearrangement joins TRBV18 to TRBJ1-5; TRBD1 might be the D (6 bases). The CDR3 contains 14 residues. The ends were cut back, 8 bases at V and 5 bases at J, with 16 bases in the middle. Germline V lookup: CDR1 KGHSH, CDR2 LQKENI. CDR3 region: CASTYTGRDQPQHF. CDR3 sequence (DNA): TGTGCCAGCACATATACAGGGCGAGATCAGCCCCAGCATTTT.

The chain joins TRBV7-2 to TRBJ1-5, with TRBD1 identical over 7 bases. Germline CDR1 reads SGHTA; CDR2 reads FQGNSA. After removal of 5 bases from V and 8 bases from J, the junction contained 9 bases not matched to a gene. CDR3 length equals 14 residues. The CDR3 nucleotides read TGTGCCAGCAGCCCGGACAGGACCTCTGAGCCCCAGCATTTT. Residues: CASSPDRTSEPQHF.

V usage is TRBV10-3 and J usage is TRBJ2-1; tentatively, D is TRBD1 (6 bases). This CDR3 comprises 16 residues. Germline CDR1 is ENHRY and CDR2 is SYGVKD. The V gene lost 4 bases and the J gene lost 2 bases, with 15 bases spanning the gap. CDR3 coding DNA: TGTGCCATCAGTGGGCCACAGGGAAGGCCCTACAATGAGCAGTTCTTC. This encodes CAISGPQGRPYNEQFF.

The chain has TRBV5-1 and TRBJ2-7, with 7 bases lining up with TRBD1. Unmatched junction bases numbered 14, after V lost 4 bases and J lost 4 bases. The germline CDR1 and CDR2 sequences are SGHRS and YFSETQ. This CDR3 is 16 amino acids long. CDR3 sequence reads: CASSTGQERVGYEQYF. The CDR3 DNA reads TGCGCCAGCAGCACCGGACAGGAACGGGTAGGGTACGAGCAGTACTTC.

The chain is built from TRBV2 and TRBJ1-6; 9 bases map to TRBD1. After removal of 4 bases from V and 10 bases from J, the junction contained 11 bases not matched to a gene. CDR1 SNHLY and CDR2 FYNNEI come from the germline V gene. This CDR3 region has 16 residues. As DNA, the CDR3 is TGTGCCAGCAGTGTGTTTGGACAGGGGAACGGATCACCCCTCCACTTT. It codes for CASSVFGQGNGSPLHF.

This clone appeared a few times. V and J are TRBV18 and TRBJ2-7, with D tentatively TRBD2 (5 bases). The CDR3 length is 13 residues. Germline values: CDR1 KGHSH, CDR2 LQKENI. Trimming took 6 bases from V and 0 from J, leaving 9 bases between them. The CDR3 coding sequence is TGTGCCAGCTCCGGGGATGCCTCCTACGAGCAGTACTTC. Residues: CASSGDASYEQYF.

This chain links TRBV18 with TRBJ1-1, with TRBD1 matching over 9 bases. Germline trimming cut 2 bases from V and 1 base from J; bases unmatched to any gene: 11. Germline CDR1 reads KGHSH; CDR2 reads LQKENI. The CDR3 length is 18 residues. CDR3 in amino acids: CASSPVTGGAWRNTEAFF. DNA for the CDR3: TGTGCCAGCTCACCAGTAACAGGGGGCGCCTGGAGGAACACTGAAGCTTTCTTT.

The chain couples TRBV19 to TRBJ1-2; no clear D gene. Deletions cut 4 bases from V and 1 base from J, with 10 bases between. Germline lookup yields CDR1 LNHDA and CDR2 SQIVND (reference sequence). The CDR3 totals 14 residues. CDR3 sequence: CASSSRFVNYGYTF. CDR3 DNA sequence: TGTGCCAGTAGTAGCAGATTCGTTAACTATGGCTACACCTTC.

Worth noting for this clone: A read error may account for a junction end that differs from germline. The chain carries TRBV19 and TRBJ2-7, with D possibly matching TRBD1 (5 bases). The CDR3 covers 15 residues. The V gene's germline CDR1 is LNHDA and CDR2 SQIVND (reference sequence). CDR3 nucleotides: TGTGCCAGTAGTGGTGGACAATCTCCCTCCTACGGGCAGTACTTC. This gives the protein CASSGGQSPSYGQYF.

This clone was picked up a small number of times. The rearrangement uses TRBV11-2 and TRBJ1-6; D is undetermined. V was clipped by 1 base and J by 8 bases, with 15 bases between them. From germline, CDR1 is SGHAT and CDR2 FQNNGV. This CDR3 region has 16 residues. The CDR3, as DNA: TGTGCCAGCAGCTTAGTTCCAGTGGCCCGCGATTCACCCCTCCACTTT. Amino acids: CASSLVPVARDSPLHF. Drawing the rest from reference TRBV11-2 and TRBJ1-6, the complete variable domain is EAGVAQSPRYKIIEKRQSVAFWCNPISGHATLYWYQQILGQGPKLLIQFQNNGVVDDSQLPKDRFSAERLKGVDSTLKIQPAKLEDSAVYLCASSLVPVARDSPLHFGNGTRLTVT.

The gene calls are TRBV9 and TRBJ1-6, with 7 bases that match TRBD1. The CDR3 is 16 amino acids. Germline V CDR1 and CDR2: SGDLS, YYNGEE. The J segment lost 1 base and the V segment lost 6 bases, leaving 7 bases of the junction unmatched. The CDR3 region is CASTDEQGSYNSPLHF. The CDR3 nucleotides are TGTGCCAGCACCGACGAACAGGGGTCCTATAATTCACCCCTCCACTTT.

The chain has TRBV5-1 and TRBJ1-1, with TRBD1 matching 12 bases. Trimming at V came to 0 bases and at J to 4 bases, leaving 7 bases not matched to a gene. Germline V CDR1 and CDR2: SGHRS, YFSETQ. CDR3 size: 17 residues. This CDR3 reads CASSLGLGQGALTEAFF. The DNA of the CDR3 is TGCGCCAGCAGCTTGGGTTTGGGACAGGGGGCCCTCACTGAAGCTTTCTTT.